This paragraph covers one T cell receptor beta chain sequence. Its antigen is still unknown. Partitioning of CD4+ cells yielded a CD45RA+ naive subset and a CD45RA-negative memory subset. This record comes from a study of shared clonotypes between healthy human individuals. Study-level findings and limits: The study found about 5% of naive CD4 clonotypes shared across several donors.

Researchers ran the assay at a deep level. In the source study's methods: Without quality scores, immunoSEQ junctional reads could not be filtered like full-length reads. TCRdb's table, derived via immunoSEQ multiplex PCR, lists solely in-frame clones and lacks some. The V and J calls and the clone size are those of that table, but D and trimming were determined from the DNA. The sample lists a few million clones, approximately 92% seen once, with over 0.12% in the top ten. Material for sequencing was naive CD4+ T cells sorted from blood. Subset in this sample: CD45RA+ positively selected. The TCR originated in a young man in good health.

The CDR3 DNA is TGCGCCAGCAGCACCGGGGTACCCCCTGACGAGCAGTACTTC. Translated, it gives CASSTGVPPDEQYF. The V call is TRBV5-1, the J call TRBJ2-7; tentative D call: TRBD2 (5 bases). CDR1 and CDR2 (germline): SGHRS, YFSETQ. The V and J ends lost 4 bases and 5 bases respectively, with 16 bases between them. The CDR3 contains 14 residues.